The subject of this entry is one TCR beta chain. Its antigen specificity is not known. This clone may be a read error of a much larger clone one base away. Given the absence of the conserved phenylalanine or tryptophan at the CDR3 end, a read error is likely. The AllPrep DNA/RNA mini kit was used to purify genomic DNA and total RNA at the same time from each of the roughly ten tumor samples. Every RNA sample had an OD 260/280 ratio above 1.9 and an RNA integrity number above 6.5. The junction shows trimming of 4 bases on V and 5 bases on J, plus 6 bases between the germline ends. Via the germline V gene (reference sequence), CDR1 is GTSNPN and CDR2 SVGIG. The CDR3 is 11 amino acids in total, end residues counted. The entry retains the CDR3 DNA only, 33 bases that are in frame from base 1. The source of the sample is a study of tumor-infiltrating lymphocytes in glioblastoma multiforme (dated 2017 in TCRdb). Notes on the research overall: Whether intratumoral genomic heterogeneity fosters TIL diversity was tested through joint investigation of somatic mutations, TIL diversity and immune response activity. Study-level results and caveats: Only one glioblastoma patient was included in the TCR and somatic mutation analysis, limiting generalizability. T cells were not sorted into functional subsets, which the authors noted as a future improvement. Clone frequencies may be distorted by RNA-based TCR sequencing because unequal numbers of TCR transcripts are carried by T cells.

Using a modified ARM-PCR protocol with multiple V-beta primers and a C-beta primer, the team built TCRB libraries from RNA through three nested multiplex PCR rounds. Starting from around 0.51 ug of total RNA, TCRB-specific cDNA was synthesized using ProtoScript II Reverse Transcriptase and a C-beta primer. For the TCRB libraries, no unique molecular identifiers were described. The third PCR added barcodes and adapters over approximately 25 cycles with Deep VentR (exo-) polymerase, followed by gel purification of 250-500 bp bands. An Illumina HiSeq 2500 generating 250 bp paired-end reads was used to sequence the TCRB libraries. The authors' analysis ran thus. The reads were cleaned with Trimmomatic, merged with FLASH and assigned V, D and J segments with MiGEC before being analyzed in VDJtools. VDJtools was used to calculate the Shannon-Wiener diversity index, which quantified repertoire diversity. The public sequencing data were trimmed at Q25 with fastp and processed into clonotypes with MiXCR by TCRdb, which kept only in-frame beta chains. Rows with a matching CDR3 protein are joined into one entry that keeps the most common DNA and genes. These V and J calls originate from TCRdb's pipeline instead of the authors' own analysis. This sample is represented by about 32,000 distinct CDR3 sequences; approximately 60% of them were singletons. The biggest ten clones account for around a third of the sample.

This clonotype was sampled from a male donor with glioblastoma. The receptor chain draws on TRBV30 and TRBJ2-1; the D gene identity is not certain. Sequenced input: brain tumor tissue. In nucleotide form, the sequence is TGTGCCTGGAACGACCACAATGAGCAGTTCTTG. Its protein is CAWNDHNEQFL.